This passage covers 13 T cell receptor beta chains from one sample sequenced in a study of blood T cells in healthy people across ages. With a J-beta primer mix and a sample-barcoded 5' primer, a second PCR ran roughly 7 to 11 cycles. Each CDR3 protein is one row after TCRdb ran MiXCR on the 5' RACE reads. Among over 1,500,000 distinct CDR3 sequences listed, about two fifths were seen once. The sequenced material came from blood. Receptor source: a human donor in good health.

The chain combines TRBV13 with TRBJ2-5, with 8 bases that match TRBD2. Germline V gene data show CDR1 as PRHDT and CDR2 as FYEKMQ (reference sequence). J gave up 11 bases and V 5 bases, and 19 bases lay outside the gene matches. This CDR3 has 16 residues. The CDR3, as DNA: TGTGCCAGCAGCGCCACGGGCGGGGGGCCCCTCAGGGAGCAGTACTTC. It codes for CASSATGGGPLREQYF.

The chain carries TRBV29-1 and TRBJ2-1, with TRBD2 as a possible D gene (5 bases). The CDR3 runs 13 residues. Trimming cost V 5 bases and J 10 bases, with 18 bases left between them. Germline V gene data show CDR1 as SQVTM and CDR2 as ANQGSEA. The CDR3 region has the DNA TGCAGCGTTCCATCGACTATTTCGGACGAGCAGTTCTTC. It encodes CSVPSTISDEQFF.

Only a few counts were recorded for this clonotype. This chain connects TRBV7-3 to TRBJ2-5; D unresolved. The CDR3 extends over 15 amino acids. V was cut by 2 bases and J by 4 bases, with 14 bases left in between. Germline CDR1 SGHTA, CDR2 FQGTGA. CDR3 loop: CASSLARAKGETQYF. CDR3 bases: TGTGCCAGCAGCTTAGCAAGGGCGAAGGGAGAGACCCAGTACTTC.

In its sample, this clonotype was seen once. The gene calls are TRBV29-1 and TRBJ2-7, with D possibly being TRBD1 or TRBD2 (5 bases each). V lost 5 bases to trimming and J lost 7 bases, with 18 bases between them. The CDR3 is made up of 13 amino acids. The germline CDR1 and CDR2 sequences are SQVTM and ANQGSEA. CDR3 region: CSVRGRARDEQYF. The CDR3 coding sequence is TGCAGCGTTAGGGGACGGGCCCGGGATGAGCAGTACTTC.

This clonotype was counted a few times. The gene calls are TRBV5-1 and TRBJ2-1; 9 nucleotides agree with TRBD1. This CDR3 region has 16 residues. V dropped 4 bases and J dropped 7; count of bases not matched to a gene: 12. CDR1 is SGHRS, CDR2 YFSETQ, per germline. CDR3 DNA: TGCGCCAGCAGCCGACAGGGGGGAGGTCCTGGGAATGAGCAGTTCTTC. Encoded protein: CASSRQGGGPGNEQFF.

On this clonotype: The conserved phenylalanine or tryptophan normally closing the CDR3 is absent here, so this likely arose from a read error. The V gene is TRBV7-3, the J gene TRBJ1-2; D ambiguous. Trimming left V 5 bases short and J 8 bases short, with 12 bases between. Germline V gene data show CDR1 as SGHTA and CDR2 as FQGTGA. This CDR3 region has 12 residues. CDR3 DNA sequence: TGTGCCAGCAGCCGCAGCGTCGGGGGCTACACCTTA. Encoded protein: CASSRSVGGYTL.

The CDR3 is CASSRGPLAGLTDTQYF. CDR3 bases: TGTGCCAGCAGCCGGGGACCCTTAGCGGGTCTCACAGATACGCAGTATTTT. This chain uses TRBV3-1 with TRBJ2-3; TRBD2 aligns across 7 bases. V trimming: 4 bases; J trimming: 2 bases; junction bases outside the gene matches: 12. The CDR3 covers 17 residues. Germline CDR1 reads LGHDT; CDR2 reads YNNKEL (reference sequence).

The table lists this clonotype with a few counts. V and J are TRBV5-1 and TRBJ2-3, with D perhaps TRBD2 (6 bases). V lost 4 bases to trimming and J lost 1 base, with 13 bases between them. The germline CDR1 and CDR2 sequences are SGHRS and YFSETQ. The CDR3 runs to 15 residues. The CDR3 sequence: CASSRWGDRTDTQYF. In nucleotides, the CDR3 is TGCGCCAGCAGCCGATGGGGGGATCGCACAGATACGCAGTATTTT.

The chain has TRBV5-1 and TRBJ1-1; no firm D call. The CDR3 extends over 16 amino acids. V gave up 3 bases and J gave up 2 bases, with 17 bases separating them. Germline V lookup: CDR1 SGHRS, CDR2 YFSETQ. Written as DNA, the CDR3 is TGCGCCAGCAGCTCGGGGTGGGAAAGGATCAACACTGAAGCTTTCTTT. This translates into CASSSGWERINTEAFF.

This chain connects TRBV29-1 to TRBJ2-7, with a tentative D call TRBD2 (5 bases). The V end was cut by 4 bases, the J end by 2 bases, with 9 bases between. This CDR3 spans 12 amino acids. CDR1 and CDR2 (germline): SQVTM, ANQGSEA. The CDR3 DNA reads as TGCAGCGTTGGACGAGGGACCTACGAGCAGTACTTC. This gives the protein CSVGRGTYEQYF.

This clonotype was found a few times. This rearrangement joins TRBV7-2 to TRBJ1-2; possibly TRBD1 for D (6 bases). V gave up 1 base and J gave up 0 bases, with 18 bases separating them. Germline V gene data show CDR1 as SGHTA and CDR2 as FQGNSA. There are 18 residues in the CDR3. The CDR3 DNA follows: TGTGCCAGCAGCTTAGACCCGGGACACGCAGATTCTAACTATGGCTACACCTTC. It encodes CASSLDPGHADSNYGYTF. Filled out from reference TRBV7-2 and TRBJ1-2, the complete variable domain reads GAGVSQSPSNKVTEKGKDVELRCDPISGHTALYWYRQSLGQGLEFLIYFQGNSAPDKSGLPSDRFSAERTGGSVSTLTIQRTQQEDSAVYLCASSLDPGHADSNYGYTFGSGTRLTVV.

This chain joins TRBV6-5 and TRBJ1-1; a weak D match, TRBD1 (5 bases). Trimming stripped 10 bases from V and 4 bases from J, with 19 bases between. The CDR3 runs 14 residues. Germline CDR1 reads MNHEY; CDR2 reads SVGAGI. CDR3 sequence (DNA): TGTGCCACCACGTACCCAGGGTCTGCCACTGAAGCTTTCTTT. This translates into CATTYPGSATEAFF.

The V and J genes are TRBV20-1 and TRBJ1-1; a possible D gene is TRBD1 (5 bases). V was shortened by 2 bases and J by 1 base, with 11 bases between the two germline ends. This CDR3 region has 14 residues. CDR1 DFQATT and CDR2 SNEGSKA come from the germline V gene (reference sequence). CDR3 coding DNA: TGCAGTGCTAGAAGCGGGGCTACGAACACTGAAGCTTTCTTT. Residues: CSARSGATNTEAFF.